These 28 T cell receptor beta chains share one sample of origin, sequenced in a study of cytomegalovirus exposure and HLA in healthy donors. In the PCR, 60 Vbeta and 13 Jbeta primers were used. Assay: immunoSEQ multiplex PCR; the TCRdb copy retains only in-frame clones and omits some. This table holds about 180,000 clones, roughly 82% found once. The sample consisted of PBMCs. Every receptor here comes from a middle-aged man in good health and CMV-seronegative.

The sample holds one count of this clone. The rearrangement uses TRBV9 and TRBJ2-6, with 7 bases aligning to TRBD2. CDR1 and CDR2 from the germline V gene are SGDLS and YYNGEE. With 4 bases clipped from V and 4 bases from J, the junction kept 11 bases outside the gene matches. CDR3 length: 17 amino acids. This CDR3 is CASSPSWEGTGANVLTF. The CDR3 region has the DNA TGTGCCAGCAGCCCCTCCTGGGAGGGAACAGGGGCCAACGTCCTGACTTTC.

This chain links TRBV28 with TRBJ1-2, with a possible D match to TRBD1 (6 bases). This CDR3 is 14 amino acids long. Germline V gives CDR1 MDHEN, CDR2 SYDVKM. V gave up 5 bases and J gave up 4 bases, with 14 bases separating them. The chain's CDR3 is CASSITGFGYGYTF. The DNA of the CDR3 is TGTGCCAGCAGTATAACAGGGTTTGGCTATGGCTACACCTTC.

In this sample, this clone turned up once. V and J are TRBV19 and TRBJ2-3; D might be TRBD2 (6 bases). The CDR3 runs to 13 residues. CDR1 is LNHDA and CDR2 is SQIVND in the germline V gene (reference sequence). The V gene lost 4 bases and the J gene lost 2 bases, with 7 bases spanning the gap. This chain's CDR3 is CASSRDFTDTQYF. The DNA of the CDR3 is TGTGCCAGTAGTAGGGACTTCACAGATACGCAGTATTTT.

The chain joins TRBV29-1 to TRBJ1-2; TRBD1 agrees at 9 bases. The CDR3 sequence is 16 residues long. Germline CDR1 is SQVTM and CDR2 is ANQGSEA. Trimming at V came to 5 bases and at J to 3 bases, leaving 13 bases not matched to a gene. The CDR3 is CSVQYFSTGGYYGYTF. The DNA of the CDR3 is TGCAGCGTTCAGTACTTTTCGACAGGGGGGTACTATGGCTACACCTTC. The full variable domain, in which reference TRBV29-1 and TRBJ1-2 provide the parts outside the CDR3, is SAVISQKPSRDICQRGTSLTIQCQVDSQVTMMFWYRQQPGQSLTLIATANQGSEATYESGFVIDKFPISRPNLTFSTLTVSNMSPEDSSIYLCSVQYFSTGGYYGYTFGSGTRLTVV.

The chain couples TRBV9 to TRBJ1-2; D might be TRBD1 (5 bases). V gave up 0 bases and J gave up 6 bases, with 9 bases separating them. CDR3 length: 13 amino acids. Germline loops: CDR1 SGDLS, CDR2 YYNGEE. The CDR3 protein is CASSVGTGDGYTF. The CDR3, as DNA: TGTGCCAGCAGCGTAGGCACGGGGGATGGCTACACCTTC.

This sequence joins TRBV5-1 and TRBJ2-2, with D unresolved. This CDR3 contains 14 residues. Germline CDR1 reads SGHRS; CDR2 reads YFSETQ. Trimming removed 0 bases at V and 2 bases at J, with 5 bases between. The CDR3 DNA is TGCGCCAGCAGCTTGGTCGTTAACACCGGGGAGCTGTTTTTT. Its protein product is CASSLVVNTGELFF.

The chain links TRBV28 to TRBJ2-7; the D is unclear. CDR1 is MDHEN and CDR2 is SYDVKM in the germline V gene. Trimming took off 6 bases at V and 1 base at J, with 16 bases between the two ends. The CDR3 has 15 amino acids. The CDR3 region is CASSKRLKESYEQYF. The CDR3 nucleotides read TGTGCCAGCAGCAAAAGACTGAAAGAGTCCTACGAGCAGTACTTC.

The rearrangement joins TRBV6-1 to TRBJ1-6; D is uncertain. The CDR3 totals 14 residues. Per the germline V gene, CDR1 is MNHNS and CDR2 is SASEGT. Trimming cost V 10 bases and J 5 bases, with 15 bases left between them. In DNA, the CDR3 is TGTGCCATTTCGGACTCCCTCAATAATTCACCCCTCCACTTT. Translated, it gives CAISDSLNNSPLHF.

The chain recombines TRBV7-3 with TRBJ2-5; 13 bases line up with TRBD2. This CDR3 has 16 amino acids. J lost 4 bases, V lost 5 bases, and 7 bases had no gene match. The V gene's germline CDR1 is SGHTA and CDR2 FQGTGA. CDR3 DNA: TGTGCCAGCAGCCCCGGACTAGCGGGGGTCGGAGAGACCCAGTACTTC. Its protein is CASSPGLAGVGETQYF.

The chain has TRBV4-3 and TRBJ2-5; 7 positions agree with TRBD2. Germline V gene lookup returns CDR1 LGHNA and CDR2 YSLEER. The CDR3 consists of 15 residues. Trimming took 3 bases from V and 2 from J; bases not matched to a gene: 6. CDR3 amino acids: CASSQGGSLQETQYF. The CDR3 nucleotides are TGCGCCAGCAGCCAGGGGGGGTCCCTACAAGAGACCCAGTACTTC.

J is TRBJ1-4 and V is TRBV7-2; perhaps TRBD1 as D (5 bases). Per germline, CDR1 SGHTA and CDR2 FQGNSA. The length of the CDR3 is 16 residues. With 2 bases removed from V and 8 bases from J, the gap between germline ends came to 18 bases. The CDR3 reads CASSLTPGRGGEKLFF. In nucleotides, the CDR3 is TGTGCCAGCAGCTTAACCCCGGGGAGGGGCGGGGAAAAACTGTTTTTT.

The rearrangement links TRBV4-1 to TRBJ1-5; 11 nucleotides line up with TRBD1. Germline V gene data show CDR1 as MGHRA and CDR2 as YSYEKL. The J segment lost 3 bases and the V segment lost 4 bases, leaving 8 bases of the junction unmatched. CDR3 length equals 17 residues. The CDR3 loop reads CASSRGQGETYNQPQHF. DNA of the CDR3: TGCGCCAGCAGCCGGGGACAGGGGGAAACGTACAATCAGCCCCAGCATTTT.

This chain links TRBV18 with TRBJ2-3; 7 positions match TRBD1. Germline V gene data show CDR1 as KGHSH and CDR2 as LQKENI. The CDR3 has 15 amino acids. J was trimmed by 0 bases and V by 4 bases; bases with no gene match: 4. CDR3 DNA: TGTGCCAGCTCACTTACAGGGGCGAGCACAGATACGCAGTATTTT. Translated: CASSLTGASTDTQYF.

V gene TRBV7-2 combines with J gene TRBJ2-3; D perhaps matches TRBD1 (6 bases). The V gene's germline CDR1 is SGHTA and CDR2 FQGNSA. The V end was cut by 2 bases, the J end by 5 bases, with 14 bases between. The CDR3 covers 15 residues. CDR3 coding DNA: TGTGCCAGCAGCTTACTGGCAGGGGTTGAAGATACGCAGTATTTT. Protein product: CASSLLAGVEDTQYF.

The sample holds a few counts of this clone. V and J are TRBV5-1 and TRBJ2-1; tentatively, D is TRBD1 (5 bases). The ends were cut back, 1 base at V and 4 bases at J, with 15 bases in the middle. The CDR3 consists of 16 residues. Germline assignment: CDR1 SGHRS and CDR2 YFSETQ. The CDR3 DNA sequence: TGCGCCAGCAGCTTGTCATGGCGACAGATTTACAATGAGCAGTTCTTC. This encodes CASSLSWRQIYNEQFF.

This chain uses TRBV11-2 with TRBJ2-3; D perhaps matches TRBD2 (5 bases). Germline V gives CDR1 SGHAT, CDR2 FQNNGV. Trimming stripped 4 bases from V and 0 bases from J, with 11 bases between. This CDR3 is built from 15 residues. CDR3 bases: TGTGCCAGCAGCTGGAGACTACCTAGCACAGATACGCAGTATTTT. Translation gives CASSWRLPSTDTQYF.

The V gene is TRBV6-5, the J gene TRBJ2-1; perhaps TRBD2 as D (6 bases). V lost 8 bases and J 2 bases, leaving 10 bases between the germline ends. The CDR3 loop spans 13 amino acids. Per the germline V gene, CDR1 is MNHEY and CDR2 is SVGAGI. CDR3 nucleotides: TGTGCCAGCCTAGCGTCTACCTACAATGAGCAGTTCTTC. Amino acid sequence: CASLASTYNEQFF.

The V and J genes are TRBV2 and TRBJ1-4, with 8 bases that match TRBD1. The germline CDR1 and CDR2 sequences are SNHLY and FYNNEI. The V and J ends lost 5 bases and 6 bases, in that order; junction bases with no gene match: 8. There are 15 residues in the CDR3. The CDR3: CASSPQGVIYEKLFF. DNA of the CDR3: TGTGCCAGCAGTCCACAGGGGGTTATTTATGAAAAACTGTTTTTT.

V is TRBV28 and J is TRBJ2-7, with TRBD2 identical over 7 bases. Germline V CDR1 and CDR2: MDHEN, SYDVKM. This CDR3 has 15 amino acids. The J segment lost 1 base and the V segment lost 5 bases, leaving 8 bases of the junction unmatched. The DNA for the CDR3 is TGTGCCAGCAGTCCTCGGGGGGAGGGATCCTACGAGCAGTACTTC. It yields the protein CASSPRGEGSYEQYF.

The chain uses TRBV12-2 and TRBJ2-1; the DNA was not compared with TRBD2, the D call given in the table. TRBV12-2 is marked as a pseudogene. The CDR3 extends over 15 amino acids. The CDR3, as DNA: TGTGCAAGTCGCCCCGGGGGGGGCCGGTACAATGAGCAGTTCTTC. Its protein is CASRPGGGRYNEQFF.

The chain uses TRBV15 and TRBJ2-7; 9 bases are shared with TRBD2. With 0 bases clipped from V and 5 bases from J, the junction kept 8 bases outside the gene matches. The CDR3 is 16 amino acids. CDR1 is LNHNV and CDR2 is YYDKDF in the germline V gene (reference sequence). CDR3: CATSRENLPSGNEQYF. The CDR3 DNA follows: TGTGCCACCAGCAGAGAAAACCTGCCTAGCGGGAACGAGCAGTACTTC.

About this clone itself: In the same sample, other DNA sequences code for this CDR3. The chain is built from TRBV6-5 and TRBJ1-1, with TRBD1 as a possible D gene (5 bases). Trimming left V 0 bases short and J 3 bases short, with 8 bases between. The CDR3 is made up of 14 amino acids. Germline values: CDR1 MNHEY, CDR2 SVGAGI. CDR3 in DNA: TGTGCCAGCAGTTACTCGGGAGGGGACACTGAAGCTTTCTTT. Encoded protein: CASSYSGGDTEAFF.

CDR3 DNA sequence: TGTGCCAGCAGCTTGGAGGGCGCGGGAGCCTACAATGAGCAGTTCTTC. This codes for CASSLEGAGAYNEQFF. The chain has TRBV5-4 and TRBJ2-1, with TRBD2 matching 7 bases. V lost 0 bases and J lost 2; bases outside the gene matches: 5. Germline V CDR1 and CDR2: SGHNT, YYREEE (reference sequence). The CDR3 totals 16 residues.

The chain links TRBV7-9 to TRBJ2-7; the D gene is possibly TRBD2 (6 bases). Trimming removed 1 base from V and 2 bases from J, with 12 bases in between. The CDR3 sequence is 15 residues long. Germline lookup yields CDR1 SEHNR and CDR2 FQNEAQ (reference sequence). The CDR3 spells CASSLGAGRTYEQYF. CDR3 bases: TGTGCCAGCAGCTTAGGGGCGGGGAGAACCTACGAGCAGTACTTC.

The CDR3 sequence is CAMGGLTEAFF. The CDR3 DNA sequence: TGTGCCATGGGAGGGCTGACTGAAGCTTTCTTT. This rearrangement joins TRBV6-1 to TRBJ1-1, with D hard to call. Germline loops: CDR1 MNHNS, CDR2 SASEGT. Trimming pared 10 bases from V and 5 bases from J, leaving 11 bases between. The length of the CDR3 is 11 residues.

In its sample, this clone was seen once. The chain recombines TRBV7-6 with TRBJ1-2; 9 bases line up with TRBD1. V lost 1 base, J lost 4 bases, and 7 bases stayed unmatched. Germline assignment: CDR1 SGHVS and CDR2 FNYEAQ. CDR3 length: 16 amino acids. The CDR3 is CASSLGPRTGAYGYTF. Here the CDR3 DNA reads TGTGCCAGCAGCTTAGGCCCTCGGACAGGGGCCTATGGCTACACCTTC.

This rearrangement joins TRBV4-1 to TRBJ2-7; the D is unclear. Germline V gives CDR1 MGHRA, CDR2 YSYEKL. This CDR3 has 15 residues. V was cut by 4 bases and J by 1 base, with 14 bases left in between. The CDR3 DNA is TGCGCCAGCAGCCTTAGCACGGTGGGTTCCTACGAGCAGTACTTC. This codes for CASSLSTVGSYEQYF.

V gene TRBV5-1 combines with J gene TRBJ2-5; D call uncertain. The end of the DNA fits TRBJ2-7 better, so the J call may be wrong. The CDR3 length is 14 residues. Germline CDR1 reads SGHRS; CDR2 reads YFSETQ. The CDR3 DNA sequence: TGCGCCAGCAGCTTCGTCTCCAGGTCCGACGAGCAGTACTTC. Protein product: CASSFVSRSDEQYF.